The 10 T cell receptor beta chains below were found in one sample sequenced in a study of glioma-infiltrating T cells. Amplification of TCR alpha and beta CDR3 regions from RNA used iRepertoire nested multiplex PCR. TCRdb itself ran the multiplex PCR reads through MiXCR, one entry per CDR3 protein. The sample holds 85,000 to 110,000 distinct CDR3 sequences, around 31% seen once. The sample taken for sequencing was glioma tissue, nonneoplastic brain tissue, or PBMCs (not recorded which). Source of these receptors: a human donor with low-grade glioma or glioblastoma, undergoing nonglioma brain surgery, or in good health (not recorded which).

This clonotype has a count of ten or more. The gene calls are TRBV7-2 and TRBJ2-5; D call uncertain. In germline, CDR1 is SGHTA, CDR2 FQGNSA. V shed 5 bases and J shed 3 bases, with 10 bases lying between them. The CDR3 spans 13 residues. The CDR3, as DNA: TGTGCCAGCAGCCAATCCCTGAAAGAGACCCAGTACTTC. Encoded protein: CASSQSLKETQYF.

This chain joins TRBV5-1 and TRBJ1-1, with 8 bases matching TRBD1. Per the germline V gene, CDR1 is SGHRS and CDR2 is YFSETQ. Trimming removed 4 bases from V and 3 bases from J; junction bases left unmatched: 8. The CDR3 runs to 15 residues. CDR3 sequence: CASSNGQGSYTEAFF. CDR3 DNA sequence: TGCGCCAGCAGCAATGGACAGGGAAGTTACACTGAAGCTTTCTTT.

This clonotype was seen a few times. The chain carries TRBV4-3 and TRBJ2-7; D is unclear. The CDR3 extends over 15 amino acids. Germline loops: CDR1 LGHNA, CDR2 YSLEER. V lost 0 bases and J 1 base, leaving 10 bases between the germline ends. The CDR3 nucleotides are TGCGCCAGCAGCCAAGATCTCGGACCTTCCTACGAGCAGTACTTC. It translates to CASSQDLGPSYEQYF.

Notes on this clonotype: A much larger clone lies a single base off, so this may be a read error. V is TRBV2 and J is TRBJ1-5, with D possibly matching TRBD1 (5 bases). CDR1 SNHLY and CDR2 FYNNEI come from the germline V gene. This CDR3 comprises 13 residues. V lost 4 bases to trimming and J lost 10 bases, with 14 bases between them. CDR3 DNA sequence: TGTGCCAGCAGTGCCTGGTGGGGCAATCCCCAGCATTTT. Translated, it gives CASSAWWGNPQHF.

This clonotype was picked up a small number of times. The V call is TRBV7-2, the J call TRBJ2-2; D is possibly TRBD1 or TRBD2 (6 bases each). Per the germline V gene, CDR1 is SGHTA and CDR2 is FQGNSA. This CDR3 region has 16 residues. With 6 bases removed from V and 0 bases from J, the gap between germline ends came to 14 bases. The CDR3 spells CASSLEGGANTGELFF. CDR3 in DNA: TGTGCCAGCAGTCTTGAGGGGGGCGCGAACACCGGGGAGCTGTTTTTT.

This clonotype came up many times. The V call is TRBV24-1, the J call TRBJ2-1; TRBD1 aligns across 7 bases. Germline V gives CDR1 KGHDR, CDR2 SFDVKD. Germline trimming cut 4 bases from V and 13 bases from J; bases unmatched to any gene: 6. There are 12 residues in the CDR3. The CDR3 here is CATSDPTGAQFF. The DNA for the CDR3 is TGTGCCACCAGTGACCCAACAGGGGCCCAGTTCTTC.

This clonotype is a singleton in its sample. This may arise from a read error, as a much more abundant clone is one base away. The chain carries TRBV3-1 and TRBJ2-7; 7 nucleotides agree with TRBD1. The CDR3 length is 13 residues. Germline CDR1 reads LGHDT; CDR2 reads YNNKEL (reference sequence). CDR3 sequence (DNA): TGTGCCAGCAGCCCCGGGACAGCCTACGAGCAGTGCTTC. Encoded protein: CASSPGTAYEQCF.

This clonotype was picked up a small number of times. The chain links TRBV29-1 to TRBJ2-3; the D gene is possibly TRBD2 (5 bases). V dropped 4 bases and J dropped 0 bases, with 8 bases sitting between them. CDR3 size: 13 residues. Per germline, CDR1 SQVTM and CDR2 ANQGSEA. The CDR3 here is CSVGADSTDTQYF. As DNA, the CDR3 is TGCAGCGTTGGAGCGGATAGCACAGATACGCAGTATTTT.

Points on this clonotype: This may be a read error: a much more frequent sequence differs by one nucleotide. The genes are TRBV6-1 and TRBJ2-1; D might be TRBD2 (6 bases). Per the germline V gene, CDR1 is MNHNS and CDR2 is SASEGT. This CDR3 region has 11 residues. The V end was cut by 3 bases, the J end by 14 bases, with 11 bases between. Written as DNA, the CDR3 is TGTGCCAGCAGTGACCACTGGGGGGAGTTCTTC. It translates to CASSDHWGEFF.

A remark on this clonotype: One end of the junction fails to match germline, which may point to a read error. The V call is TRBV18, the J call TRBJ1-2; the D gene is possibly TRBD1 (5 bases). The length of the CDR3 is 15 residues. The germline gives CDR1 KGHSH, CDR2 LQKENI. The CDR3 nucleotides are TGTGCCAGCTCACCAGGGGCACTGACGCCCTATGGCCACACCTTC. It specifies CASSPGALTPYGHTF.